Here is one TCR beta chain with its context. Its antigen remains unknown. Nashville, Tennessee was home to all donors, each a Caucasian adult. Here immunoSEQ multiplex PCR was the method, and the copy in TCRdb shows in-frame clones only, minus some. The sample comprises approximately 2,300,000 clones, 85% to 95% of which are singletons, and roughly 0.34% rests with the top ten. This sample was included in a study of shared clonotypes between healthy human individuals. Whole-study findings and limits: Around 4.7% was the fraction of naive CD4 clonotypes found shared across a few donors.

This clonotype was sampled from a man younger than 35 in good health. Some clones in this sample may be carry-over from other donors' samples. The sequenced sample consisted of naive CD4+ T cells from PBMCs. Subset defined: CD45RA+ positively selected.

CDR3 sequence (DNA): TGCGCCAGCAGCTTCCGGTCCGACACCGGGGAGCTGTTTTTT. As protein: CASSFRSDTGELFF. The chain has TRBV5-1 and TRBJ2-2; D uncertain. Trimming removed 2 bases at V and 3 bases at J, with 8 bases between. CDR1 SGHRS and CDR2 YFSETQ come from the germline V gene. The CDR3 has 14 amino acids.